This T cell receptor (beta chain) comes out of a study of OX40 agonist ivuxolimab in advanced cancers. Study-level results: Researchers report that CD8+ T cells had, on average, more expanded clones than CD4+.

Worth noting for this clone: What it binds is unknown.

The table came from immunoSEQ multiplex PCR; TCRdb's copy has only in-frame clones and leaves some out. Here the sample spans around 79,000 clones, roughly 90% being singletons. The CDR3 extends over 13 amino acids. V lost 2 bases, J lost 7 bases, and 9 bases lay in between. Per germline, CDR1 MDHEN and CDR2 SYDVKM. This clonotype was sampled from an adult with an advanced solid tumor such as melanoma, head and neck, liver or kidney cancer. The material was CD4+ or CD8+ T cells sorted from blood, obtained in a trial of the OX40 agonist ivuxolimab. The chain is built from TRBV28 and TRBJ2-4, with D unclear. The CDR3 sequence: CASSLGVRNIQYF. In DNA form, the CDR3 reads TGTGCCAGCAGTTTAGGAGTACGGAACATTCAGTACTTC. Combining the CDR3 with reference TRBV28 and TRBJ2-4 gives the whole variable domain DVKVTQSSRYLVKRTGEKVFLECVQDMDHENMFWYRQDPGLGLRLIYFSYDVKMKEKGDIPEGYSVSREKKERFSLILESASTNQTSMYLCASSLGVRNIQYFGAGTRLSVL.